This is a list of T cell receptor beta chains from one sample in a study of T cell changes during pregnancy in multiple sclerosis. TCRdb's copy holds only in-frame clones and misses some; the assay was immunoSEQ multiplex PCR. The sample holds some 25,000 clones, around 87% seen once. Sequencing was performed on CD4+ T cells from peripheral blood mononuclear cells, taken in the second trimester of pregnancy. These receptor sequences come from a female donor in good health, enrolled as a control in a pregnancy study. Both conserved end residues are part of each CDR3. A D gene is named only where the DNA matches it firmly. The listing skips clone size in some rows; elsewhere it reads once, few, many or a size class.

abundance: -
d_gene: TRBD2
j_gene: TRBJ2-3
v_gene: TRBV19
CDR3nt: TGTGCCAGTAGTATTCAGCGGGGGAGCACAGATACGCAGTATTTT
CDR3aa: CASSIQRGSTDTQYF

abundance: -
d_gene: -
j_gene: TRBJ1-6
v_gene: TRBV7-2
CDR3nt: TGTGCCAGCAGCTTAGTGGGGAGTAATTCACCCCTCCACTTT
CDR3aa: CASSLVGSNSPLHF

abundance: -
d_gene: TRBD1
j_gene: TRBJ1-2
v_gene: TRBV7-2
CDR3nt: TGTGCCAGCAGCCTATCGACAGGGGGCTATGGCTACACCTTC
CDR3aa: CASSLSTGGYGYTF

abundance: -
d_gene: TRBD1
j_gene: TRBJ2-3
v_gene: TRBV7-3
CDR3nt: TGTGCCAGCGGGACAGGGGCAACAGATACGCAGTATTTT
CDR3aa: CASGTGATDTQYF

abundance: once
d_gene: -
j_gene: TRBJ1-3
v_gene: TRBV14
CDR3nt: TGTGCCAGCAGCCAAACAGGTGTTAAGACCTTATCGAGGCCGGGAAACACCATATATTTT
CDR3aa: CASSQTGVKTLSRPGNTIYF

abundance: -
d_gene: TRBD2
j_gene: TRBJ2-7
v_gene: TRBV7-6
CDR3nt: TGTGCCAGCAGCTTAGTAGGGGGAACTAGCGGGAGCCCCTACGAGCAGTACTTC
CDR3aa: CASSLVGGTSGSPYEQYF

abundance: once
d_gene: TRBD2
j_gene: TRBJ2-3
v_gene: TRBV14
CDR3nt: TGTGCCAGCAGCCAAGATTTAGAGCGGGAGATAGATACGCAGTATTTT
CDR3aa: CASSQDLEREIDTQYF

abundance: -
d_gene: -
j_gene: TRBJ1-4
v_gene: TRBV10-3
CDR3nt: TGTGCCATCAGTGAGTTTCCCCCAGGGGCTATTAATGAAAAACTGTTTTTT
CDR3aa: CAISEFPPGAINEKLFF

abundance: few
d_gene: -
j_gene: TRBJ1-2
v_gene: TRBV6-5
CDR3nt: TGTGCCAGCAGCTCGGGGGTAAACTATGGCTACACCTTC
CDR3aa: CASSSGVNYGYTF

abundance: -
d_gene: TRBD1
j_gene: TRBJ2-5
v_gene: TRBV5-4
CDR3nt: TGTGCCAGCAGCAGACCAGGGGGTATCCCAGAAGAGACCCAGTACTTC
CDR3aa: CASSRPGGIPEETQYF

abundance: -
d_gene: TRBD1
j_gene: TRBJ1-2
v_gene: TRBV5-1
CDR3nt: TGCGCCAGCAGCTTGGGTCGTGGGCAGGGGGCGAGCTATGGCTACACCTTC
CDR3aa: CASSLGRGQGASYGYTF

abundance: medium-sized
d_gene: TRBD1
j_gene: TRBJ1-6
v_gene: TRBV5-4
CDR3nt: TGTGCCAGCAGCTTGGCCGGGGACAGTAATTCACCCCTCCACTTT
CDR3aa: CASSLAGDSNSPLHF

abundance: -
d_gene: TRBD1
j_gene: TRBJ1-4
v_gene: TRBV5-1
CDR3nt: TGCGCCAGCAGCACGGGACAGGGAGGGGAAAAACTGTTTTTT
CDR3aa: CASSTGQGGEKLFF

abundance: -
d_gene: TRBD1
j_gene: TRBJ1-6
v_gene: TRBV6-5
CDR3nt: TGTGCCAGCAGTCGAGACAGGGCGTATAATTCACCCCTCCACTTT
CDR3aa: CASSRDRAYNSPLHF

abundance: -
d_gene: -
j_gene: TRBJ2-7
v_gene: TRBV11-2
CDR3nt: TGTGCCAGCAGCTTACCTAGCTCCTACGAGCAGTACTTC
CDR3aa: CASSLPSSYEQYF

abundance: -
d_gene: -
j_gene: TRBJ2-6
v_gene: TRBV7-3
CDR3nt: TGTGCCAGCAGCTCCCGACAGACCTCTGGGGCCAACGTCCTGACTTTC
CDR3aa: CASSSRQTSGANVLTF

abundance: -
d_gene: -
j_gene: TRBJ1-1
v_gene: TRBV4-3
CDR3nt: TGCGCCAGCAGCCGCTATTTATCGGTTGAGGGCACTGAAGCTTTCTTT
CDR3aa: CASSRYLSVEGTEAFF

abundance: -
d_gene: TRBD1
j_gene: TRBJ1-1
v_gene: TRBV28
CDR3nt: TGTGCCAGCAAACCCCCTAGGGGGCAGAGCTACACTGAAGCTTTCTTT
CDR3aa: CASKPPRGQSYTEAFF

abundance: once
d_gene: -
j_gene: TRBJ2-5
v_gene: TRBV19
CDR3nt: TGTGCCAGTAGATCTGGTGGGGGCTGGCAAGAGACCCAGTACTTC
CDR3aa: CASRSGGGWQETQYF

abundance: -
d_gene: TRBD1
j_gene: TRBJ2-2
v_gene: TRBV12-5
CDR3nt: TGTGCTAGTGGCCCGGGACAGGCCCATTCCGGGGAGCTGTTTTTT
CDR3aa: CASGPGQAHSGELFF

abundance: -
d_gene: -
j_gene: TRBJ1-4
v_gene: TRBV5-4
CDR3nt: TGTGCCAGCAGCGCCTCGACAGCAACTAATGAAAAACTGTTTTTT
CDR3aa: CASSASTATNEKLFF

abundance: -
d_gene: -
j_gene: TRBJ1-4
v_gene: TRBV6-1
CDR3nt: TGTGCCATCCTGGGGCGATTGGGTGAAAAACTGTTTTTT
CDR3aa: CAILGRLGEKLFF

abundance: few
d_gene: -
j_gene: TRBJ1-1
v_gene: TRBV5-1
CDR3nt: TGCGCCAGCAGCCCGGACCGGACAGATGAAGCTTTCTTT
CDR3aa: CASSPDRTDEAFF

abundance: -
d_gene: TRBD1
j_gene: TRBJ2-7
v_gene: TRBV12-5
CDR3nt: TGTGCTAGTGGTTTGGTAAGCGGGACAGGGTACGAGCAGTACTTC
CDR3aa: CASGLVSGTGYEQYF

abundance: -
d_gene: TRBD2
j_gene: TRBJ2-7
v_gene: TRBV11-2
CDR3nt: TGTGCCAGCAGCTCCTCGGATAGCGGGGACTACGAGCAGTACTTC
CDR3aa: CASSSSDSGDYEQYF

abundance: -
d_gene: TRBD2
j_gene: TRBJ2-3
v_gene: TRBV2
CDR3nt: TGTGCCAGCTTGGCCAGCGGGGGGGCCAGTAATCCAGATACGCAGTATTTT
CDR3aa: CASLASGGASNPDTQYF

abundance: -
d_gene: TRBD1
j_gene: TRBJ2-3
v_gene: TRBV12-5
CDR3nt: TGTGCTAGTGGTTTGGACAGGGGAAGCACAGATACGCAGTATTTT
CDR3aa: CASGLDRGSTDTQYF

abundance: -
d_gene: -
j_gene: TRBJ2-3
v_gene: TRBV5-5
CDR3nt: TGTGCCAGCAGCTCGATAACAGGCACAGATACGCAGTATTTT
CDR3aa: CASSSITGTDTQYF

abundance: once
d_gene: -
j_gene: TRBJ2-5
v_gene: TRBV4-1
CDR3nt: TGCGCCAGCAGCCAACTTGCTAGAACCTCCCCAGAGACCCAGTACTTC
CDR3aa: CASSQLARTSPETQYF

abundance: once
d_gene: TRBD1
j_gene: TRBJ1-3
v_gene: TRBV29-1
CDR3nt: TGCAGCGTGGTAACAGGGGGTGGAAACACCATATATTTT
CDR3aa: CSVVTGGGNTIYF

abundance: -
d_gene: -
j_gene: TRBJ1-1
v_gene: TRBV5-5
CDR3nt: TGTGCCAGCAGCCCGGCGGACGGGGGGTACATGAACACTGAAGCTTTCTTT
CDR3aa: CASSPADGGYMNTEAFF

abundance: -
d_gene: -
j_gene: TRBJ1-3
v_gene: TRBV5-5
CDR3nt: TGTGCCAGCAGCTTGGCCGGGGCTGGAAACACCATATATTTT
CDR3aa: CASSLAGAGNTIYF

abundance: once
d_gene: -
j_gene: TRBJ1-1
v_gene: TRBV7-2
CDR3nt: TGTGCCAGCAGCTCCCAAGGGGGCACTGAAGCTTTCTTT
CDR3aa: CASSSQGGTEAFF

abundance: once
d_gene: TRBD1
j_gene: TRBJ1-1
v_gene: TRBV19
CDR3nt: TGTGCCACTCACGACAGGGGAGGCCCCACGACTGAAGCTTTCTTT
CDR3aa: CATHDRGGPTTEAFF

abundance: -
d_gene: TRBD2
j_gene: TRBJ2-5
v_gene: TRBV7-2
CDR3nt: TGTGCCAGCAGCTTACTACTAGCGAGAGAGACCCAGTACTTC
CDR3aa: CASSLLLARETQYF

abundance: few
d_gene: TRBD1
j_gene: TRBJ1-1
v_gene: TRBV28
CDR3nt: TGTGCCACCGGACAGGGAGGAAAGTCTCGACATGAAGCTTTCTTT
CDR3aa: CATGQGGKSRHEAFF

abundance: once
d_gene: TRBD1
j_gene: TRBJ2-7
v_gene: TRBV9
CDR3nt: TGTGCCAGCGGTCCGACAGGGTCCTACGAGCAGTACTTC
CDR3aa: CASGPTGSYEQYF

abundance: -
d_gene: TRBD1
j_gene: TRBJ1-2
v_gene: TRBV15
CDR3nt: TGTGCCACCAGCAGAGTCCTCCGGGACAGGGATGGCTACACCTTC
CDR3aa: CATSRVLRDRDGYTF

abundance: -
d_gene: -
j_gene: TRBJ2-7
v_gene: TRBV28
CDR3nt: TGTGCCAGCAGTCCCGGACTCGGCTATGAGCAGTACTTC
CDR3aa: CASSPGLGYEQYF

abundance: -
d_gene: TRBD2
j_gene: TRBJ2-1
v_gene: TRBV29-1
CDR3nt: TGCAGCGTTGAAGGTATGCCGGGACTAGCGGGAGTGTATGATGAGCAGTTCTTC
CDR3aa: CSVEGMPGLAGVYDEQFF